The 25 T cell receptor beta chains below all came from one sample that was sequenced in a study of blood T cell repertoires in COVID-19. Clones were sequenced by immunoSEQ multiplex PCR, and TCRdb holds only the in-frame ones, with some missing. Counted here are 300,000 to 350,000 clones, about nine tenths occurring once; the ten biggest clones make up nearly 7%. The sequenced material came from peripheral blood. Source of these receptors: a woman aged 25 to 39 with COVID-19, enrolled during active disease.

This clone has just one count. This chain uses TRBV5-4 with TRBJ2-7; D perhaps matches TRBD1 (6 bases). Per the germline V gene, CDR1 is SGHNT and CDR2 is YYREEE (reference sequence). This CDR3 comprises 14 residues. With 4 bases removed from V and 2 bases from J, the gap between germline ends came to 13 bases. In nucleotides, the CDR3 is TGTGCCAGCAGCGCCCAACAGGGCCCCTACGAGCAGTACTTC. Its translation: CASSAQQGPYEQYF.

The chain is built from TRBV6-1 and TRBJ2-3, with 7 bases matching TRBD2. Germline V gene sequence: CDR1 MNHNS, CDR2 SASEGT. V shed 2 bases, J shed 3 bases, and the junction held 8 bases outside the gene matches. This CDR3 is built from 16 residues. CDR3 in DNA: TGTGCCAGCAGTGAACAAGCGGGATTCACTACAGATACGCAGTATTTT. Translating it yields CASSEQAGFTTDTQYF.

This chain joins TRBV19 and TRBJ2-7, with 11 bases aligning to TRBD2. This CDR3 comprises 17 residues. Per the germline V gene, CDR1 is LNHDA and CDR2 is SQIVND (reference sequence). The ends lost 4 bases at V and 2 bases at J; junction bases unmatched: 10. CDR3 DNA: TGTGCCAGTAGTACGGGGACGACTAGCGGGACGACCTACGAGCAGTACTTC. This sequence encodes CASSTGTTSGTTYEQYF.

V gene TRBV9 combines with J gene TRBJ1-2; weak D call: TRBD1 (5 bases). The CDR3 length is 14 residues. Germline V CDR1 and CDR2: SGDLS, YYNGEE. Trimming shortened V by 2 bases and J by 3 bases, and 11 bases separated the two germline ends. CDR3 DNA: TGTGCCAGCAGCGTCCGGACAAACGACTATGGCTACACCTTC. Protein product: CASSVRTNDYGYTF.

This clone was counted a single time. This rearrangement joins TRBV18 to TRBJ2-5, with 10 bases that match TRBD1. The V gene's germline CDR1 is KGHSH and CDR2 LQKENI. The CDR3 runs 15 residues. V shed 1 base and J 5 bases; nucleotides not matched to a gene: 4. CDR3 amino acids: CASSPRTGGMETQYF. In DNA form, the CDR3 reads TGTGCCAGCTCACCACGGACAGGGGGTATGGAGACCCAGTACTTC.

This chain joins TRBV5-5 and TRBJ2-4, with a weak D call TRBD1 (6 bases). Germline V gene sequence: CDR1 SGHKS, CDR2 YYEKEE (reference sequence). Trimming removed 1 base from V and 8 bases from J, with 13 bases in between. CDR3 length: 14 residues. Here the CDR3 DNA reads TGTGCCAGCAGCTTGCTCGTCCCAGGGGACATTCAGTACTTC. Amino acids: CASSLLVPGDIQYF. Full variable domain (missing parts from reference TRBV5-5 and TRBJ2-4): DAGVTQSPTHLIKTRGQQVTLRCSPISGHKSVSWYQQVLGQGPQFIFQYYEKEERGRGNFPDRFSARQFPNYSSELNVNALLLGDSALYLCASSLLVPGDIQYFGAGTRLSVL.

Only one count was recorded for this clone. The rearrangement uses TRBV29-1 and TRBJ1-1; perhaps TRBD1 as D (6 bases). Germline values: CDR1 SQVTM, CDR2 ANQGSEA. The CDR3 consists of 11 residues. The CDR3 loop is CRGQQNTEAFF. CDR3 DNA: TGCAGGGGACAACAGAACACTGAAGCTTTCTTT.

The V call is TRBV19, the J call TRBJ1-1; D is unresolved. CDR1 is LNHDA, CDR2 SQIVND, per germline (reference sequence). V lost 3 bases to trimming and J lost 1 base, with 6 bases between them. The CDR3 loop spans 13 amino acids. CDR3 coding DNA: TGTGCCAGTAGTATTAACAGGAACACTGAAGCTTTCTTT. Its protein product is CASSINRNTEAFF. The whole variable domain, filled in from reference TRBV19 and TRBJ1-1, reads DGGITQSPKYLFRKEGQNVTLSCEQNLNHDAMYWYRQDPGQGLRLIYYSQIVNDFQKGDIAEGYSVSREKKESFPLTVTSAQKNPTAFYLCASSINRNTEAFFGQGTRLTVV.

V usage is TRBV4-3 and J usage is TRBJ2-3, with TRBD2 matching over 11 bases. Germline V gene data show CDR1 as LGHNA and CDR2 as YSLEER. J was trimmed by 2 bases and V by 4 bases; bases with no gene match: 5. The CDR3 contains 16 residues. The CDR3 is CASSPGTSGYTDTQYF. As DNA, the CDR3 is TGCGCCAGCAGCCCTGGGACTAGCGGCTACACAGATACGCAGTATTTT.

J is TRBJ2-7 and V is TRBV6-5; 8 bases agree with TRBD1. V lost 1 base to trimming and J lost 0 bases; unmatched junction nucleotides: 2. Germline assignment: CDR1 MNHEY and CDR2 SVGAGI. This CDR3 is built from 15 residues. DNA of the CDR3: TGTGCCAGCAGTTACTTTCAGGGGGCCTCCTACGAGCAGTACTTC. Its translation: CASSYFQGASYEQYF.

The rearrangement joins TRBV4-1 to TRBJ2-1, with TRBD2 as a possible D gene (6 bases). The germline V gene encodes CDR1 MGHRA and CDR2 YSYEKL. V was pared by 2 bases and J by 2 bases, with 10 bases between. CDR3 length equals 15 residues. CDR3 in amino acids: CASSQPGDPYNEQFF. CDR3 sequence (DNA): TGCGCCAGCAGCCAACCGGGAGACCCCTACAATGAGCAGTTCTTC.

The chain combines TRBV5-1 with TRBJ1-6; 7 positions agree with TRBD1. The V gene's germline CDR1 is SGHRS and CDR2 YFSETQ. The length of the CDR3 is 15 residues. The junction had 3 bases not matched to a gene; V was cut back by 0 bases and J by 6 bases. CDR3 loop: CASSLEGAGNSPLHF. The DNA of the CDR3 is TGCGCCAGCAGCTTGGAGGGGGCTGGTAATTCACCCCTCCACTTT. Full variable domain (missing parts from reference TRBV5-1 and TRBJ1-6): KAGVTQTPRYLIKTRGQQVTLSCSPISGHRSVSWYQQTPGQGLQFLFEYFSETQRNKGNFPGRFSGRQFSNSRSEMNVSTLELGDSALYLCASSLEGAGNSPLHFGNGTRLTVT.

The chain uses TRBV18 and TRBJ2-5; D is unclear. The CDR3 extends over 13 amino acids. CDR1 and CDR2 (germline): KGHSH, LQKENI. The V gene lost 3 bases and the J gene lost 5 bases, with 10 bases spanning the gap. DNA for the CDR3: TGTGCCAGCTCACCGACCCCCGGGGAGACCCAGTACTTC. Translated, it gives CASSPTPGETQYF.

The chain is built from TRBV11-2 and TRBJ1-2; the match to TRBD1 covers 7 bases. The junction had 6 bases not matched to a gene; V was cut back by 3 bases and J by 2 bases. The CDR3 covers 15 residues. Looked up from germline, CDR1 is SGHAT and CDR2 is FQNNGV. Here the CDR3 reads CASSFKTGSNYGYTF. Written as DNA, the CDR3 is TGTGCCAGCAGCTTTAAGACAGGGTCAAACTATGGCTACACCTTC.

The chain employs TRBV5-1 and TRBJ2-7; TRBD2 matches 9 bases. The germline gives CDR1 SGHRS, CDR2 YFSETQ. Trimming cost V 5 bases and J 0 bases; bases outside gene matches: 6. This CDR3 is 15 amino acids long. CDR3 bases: TGCGCCAGCAGGTCTAGCGGGACTGGCTCCTACGAGCAGTACTTC. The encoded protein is CASRSSGTGSYEQYF.

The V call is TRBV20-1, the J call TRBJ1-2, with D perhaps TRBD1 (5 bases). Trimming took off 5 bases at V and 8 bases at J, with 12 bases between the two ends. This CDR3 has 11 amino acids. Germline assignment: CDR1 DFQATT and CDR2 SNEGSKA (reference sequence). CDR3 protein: CSAPQGGGYTF. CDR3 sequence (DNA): TGCAGTGCTCCTCAGGGAGGAGGCTACACCTTC.

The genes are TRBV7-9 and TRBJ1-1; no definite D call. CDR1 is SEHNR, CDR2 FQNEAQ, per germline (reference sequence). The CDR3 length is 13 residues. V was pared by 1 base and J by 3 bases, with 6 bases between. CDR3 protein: CASSLDGDTEAFF. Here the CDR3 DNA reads TGTGCCAGCAGCTTAGACGGGGACACTGAAGCTTTCTTT. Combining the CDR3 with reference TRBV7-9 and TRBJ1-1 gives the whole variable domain DTGVSQNPRHKITKRGQNVTFRCDPISEHNRLYWYRQTLGQGPEFLTYFQNEAQLEKSRLLSDRFSAERPKGSFSTLEIQRTEQGDSAMYLCASSLDGDTEAFFGQGTRLTVV.

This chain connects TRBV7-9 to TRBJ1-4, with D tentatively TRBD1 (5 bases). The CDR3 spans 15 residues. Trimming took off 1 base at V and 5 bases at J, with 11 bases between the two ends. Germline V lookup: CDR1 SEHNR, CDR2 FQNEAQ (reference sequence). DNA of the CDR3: TGTGCCAGCAGCTTAGGACAGATATTGAATGAAAAACTGTTTTTT. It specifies CASSLGQILNEKLFF.

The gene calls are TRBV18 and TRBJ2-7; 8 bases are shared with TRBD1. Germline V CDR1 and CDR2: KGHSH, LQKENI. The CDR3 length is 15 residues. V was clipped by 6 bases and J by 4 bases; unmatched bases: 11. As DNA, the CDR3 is TGTGCCAGCTCGCCCGAGACAGGGGCGCGTTACGAGCAGTACTTC. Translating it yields CASSPETGARYEQYF.

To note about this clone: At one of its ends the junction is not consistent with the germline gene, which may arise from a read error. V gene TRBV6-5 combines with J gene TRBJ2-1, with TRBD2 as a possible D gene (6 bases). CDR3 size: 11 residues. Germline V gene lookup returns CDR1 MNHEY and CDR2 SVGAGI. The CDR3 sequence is CASRDYHEQFF. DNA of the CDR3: TGTGCCAGCAGGGACTACCATGAGCAGTTCTTC.

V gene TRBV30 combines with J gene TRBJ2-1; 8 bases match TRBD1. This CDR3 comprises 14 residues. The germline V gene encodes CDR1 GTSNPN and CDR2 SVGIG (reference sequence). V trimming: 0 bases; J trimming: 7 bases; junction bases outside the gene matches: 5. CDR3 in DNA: TGTGCCTGGAGTGTAGGCAGGGGGCGTAATGAGCAGTTCTTC. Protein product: CAWSVGRGRNEQFF.

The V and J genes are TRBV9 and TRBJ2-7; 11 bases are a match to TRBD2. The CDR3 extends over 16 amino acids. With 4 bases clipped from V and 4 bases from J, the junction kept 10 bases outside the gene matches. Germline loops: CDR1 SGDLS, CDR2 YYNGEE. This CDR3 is CASSPQGLAGLYEQYF. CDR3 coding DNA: TGTGCCAGCAGCCCACAAGGACTAGCGGGCTTATACGAGCAGTACTTC.

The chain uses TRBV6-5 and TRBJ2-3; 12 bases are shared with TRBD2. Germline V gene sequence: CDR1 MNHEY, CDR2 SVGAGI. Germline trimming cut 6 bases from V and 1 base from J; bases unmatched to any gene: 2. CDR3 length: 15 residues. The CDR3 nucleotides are TGTGCCAGCAGCCGACTAGCGGGGGGCACAGATACGCAGTATTTT. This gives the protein CASSRLAGGTDTQYF.

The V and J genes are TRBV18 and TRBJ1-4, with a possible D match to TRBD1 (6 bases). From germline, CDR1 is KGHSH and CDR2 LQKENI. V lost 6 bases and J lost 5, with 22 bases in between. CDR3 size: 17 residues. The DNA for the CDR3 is TGTGCCAGCTCTCTAACTGGGATAGGGACAAGGAATGAAAAACTGTTTTTT. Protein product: CASSLTGIGTRNEKLFF.

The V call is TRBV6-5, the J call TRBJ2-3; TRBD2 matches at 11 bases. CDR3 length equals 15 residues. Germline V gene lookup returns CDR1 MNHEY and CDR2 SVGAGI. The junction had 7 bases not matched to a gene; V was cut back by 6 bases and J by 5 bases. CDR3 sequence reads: CASRDSGRAGDTQYF. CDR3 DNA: TGTGCCAGCAGAGATAGCGGGAGGGCCGGAGATACGCAGTATTTT.